Listed below are T cell receptor beta chains from one sample, sequenced in a study of blood T cell repertoires in COVID-19. Clones were sequenced by immunoSEQ multiplex PCR, and TCRdb holds only the in-frame ones, with some missing. The sample holds 270,000 or so clones, approximately 86% seen once. The sequencing input was PBMCs or T cells enriched from blood (not recorded which). The origin of the receptors is a woman between 18 and 30 years old who had recovered from COVID-19. The CDR3 runs from the conserved cysteine through the conserved F or W. A D gene is named only where the DNA matches it firmly. Expanded clones get a size class; other rows say once, few or many, or leave the size out.

J: TRBJ2-1
V: TRBV21-1
size: NA
D: NA
CDR3: CASSKGCPYLANEQFF
DNA: TGTGCCAGCAGCAAAGGGTGCCCCTACCTCGCCAATGAGCAGTTCTTC

J: TRBJ2-7
V: TRBV6-6
size: NA
D: TRBD1
CDR3: CASRPGQGAYEQYF
DNA: TGTGCCAGCAGGCCCGGACAGGGGGCCTACGAGCAGTACTTC

J: TRBJ2-1
V: TRBV5-1
size: NA
D: TRBD2
CDR3: CASSFTSGGDNEQFF
DNA: TGCGCCAGCAGCTTTACTAGCGGGGGAGACAATGAGCAGTTCTTC

J: TRBJ2-5
V: TRBV27
size: NA
D: TRBD2
CDR3: CASSPNRLAGPETQYF
DNA: TGTGCCAGCAGTCCCAATAGACTAGCGGGGCCAGAGACCCAGTACTTC

J: TRBJ2-5
V: TRBV15
size: NA
D: NA
CDR3: CATSRGYKQGPDF
DNA: TGTGCCACCAGCAGAGGTTACAAACAGGGCCCGGACTTC

J: TRBJ2-7
V: TRBV5-1
size: NA
D: TRBD1
CDR3: CASSFRDSPRMSSYEQYF
DNA: TGCGCCAGCAGCTTCAGGGACAGTCCCCGTATGAGCTCCTACGAGCAGTACTTC

J: TRBJ2-5
V: TRBV7-9
size: NA
D: NA
CDR3: CASSLGGGGETQYF
DNA: TGTGCCAGCAGCTTAGGGGGCGGTGGGGAGACCCAGTACTTC

J: TRBJ2-1
V: TRBV7-9
size: few
D: NA
CDR3: CASTAPGAAYNEQFF
DNA: TGTGCCAGCACAGCACCGGGAGCGGCCTACAATGAGCAGTTCTTC

J: TRBJ2-1
V: TRBV18
size: NA
D: TRBD1
CDR3: CASSPLAGAGTGGTSYNEQFF
DNA: TGTGCCAGCTCACCTCTCGCGGGGGCCGGGACAGGGGGCACGTCCTACAATGAGCAGTTCTTC

J: TRBJ1-2
V: TRBV2
size: few
D: NA
CDR3: CASSEQGYGYTF
DNA: TGTGCCAGCAGTGAACAGGGATATGGCTACACCTTC

J: TRBJ1-1
V: TRBV7-8
size: NA
D: NA
CDR3: CASSPRQVMNTEAFF
DNA: TGTGCCAGCAGCCCCCGACAGGTTATGAACACTGAAGCTTTCTTT

J: TRBJ1-4
V: TRBV6-5
size: NA
D: TRBD1
CDR3: CASSYEGAREKLFF
DNA: TGTGCCAGCAGTTATGAGGGGGCGCGTGAAAAACTGTTTTTT

J: TRBJ1-2
V: TRBV3-1/TRBV3-2
size: NA
D: NA
CDR3: CASSQYRNNYGYTF
DNA: TGTGCCAGCAGCCAATACAGAAATAACTATGGCTACACCTTC

J: TRBJ2-7
V: TRBV5-6
size: once
D: NA
CDR3: CASSLSFPGEQYF
DNA: TGTGCCAGCAGCTTATCTTTCCCGGGCGAGCAGTACTTC

J: TRBJ1-5
V: TRBV19
size: few
D: NA
CDR3: CASSIVRQNNQPQHF
DNA: TGTGCCAGTAGTATAGTTAGACAGAACAATCAGCCCCAGCATTTT

J: TRBJ2-7
V: TRBV27
size: once
D: TRBD1
CDR3: CASSLGRQGEQYF
DNA: TGTGCCAGCAGTTTAGGAAGACAGGGCGAGCAGTACTTC

J: TRBJ2-5
V: TRBV7-7
size: NA
D: TRBD1
CDR3: CASSLRASDRGETQYF
DNA: TGTGCCAGCAGCTTAAGGGCCTCGGACAGGGGAGAGACCCAGTACTTC

J: TRBJ1-6
V: TRBV15
size: NA
D: TRBD1
CDR3: CATSRDPLDRSSPLHF
DNA: TGTGCCACCAGCAGAGATCCCCTGGACAGGTCCTCACCCCTCCACTTT

J: TRBJ1-1
V: TRBV3-1/TRBV3-2
size: once
D: TRBD1
CDR3: CASSQGQGGTEAFF
DNA: TGTGCCAGCAGCCAGGGACAGGGGGGCACTGAAGCTTTCTTT

J: TRBJ2-7
V: TRBV7-3
size: NA
D: TRBD2
CDR3: CASSPGRNGGEQYF
DNA: TGTGCCAGCAGCCCCGGGAGGAACGGCGGCGAGCAGTACTTC

J: TRBJ1-1
V: TRBV19
size: NA
D: TRBD1
CDR3: CASSSTGDTEAFF
DNA: TGTGCCAGTAGTTCTACAGGGGACACTGAAGCTTTCTTT

J: TRBJ2-2
V: TRBV5-6
size: NA
D: NA
CDR3: CASSLLQGTMAGELFF
DNA: TGTGCCAGCAGCTTGCTACAGGGTACAATGGCCGGGGAGCTGTTTTTT

J: TRBJ1-1
V: TRBV5-4
size: NA
D: TRBD1
CDR3: CASSRAPGQGAPGNTEAFF
DNA: TGTGCCAGCAGCCGAGCTCCGGGACAGGGGGCGCCGGGGAACACTGAAGCTTTCTTT

J: TRBJ2-2
V: TRBV5-6
size: NA
D: TRBD2
CDR3: CASSLGLRGDLTGELFF
DNA: TGTGCCAGCAGCTTGGGCCTCCGGGGGGACCTGACCGGGGAGCTGTTTTTT

J: TRBJ2-3
V: TRBV10-3
size: NA
D: TRBD1
CDR3: CAISLGQNTDTQYF
DNA: TGTGCCATCAGTCTGGGACAGAACACAGATACGCAGTATTTT

J: TRBJ2-1
V: TRBV6-5
size: NA
D: NA
CDR3: CASSYSSTNEQFF
DNA: TGTGCCAGCAGTTACTCGTCCACTAATGAGCAGTTCTTC

J: TRBJ2-3
V: TRBV5-1
size: NA
D: NA
CDR3: CASRRKLDSDTQYF
DNA: TGCGCCAGCCGACGGAAACTAGACTCAGATACGCAGTATTTT

J: TRBJ2-3
V: TRBV27
size: NA
D: NA
CDR3: CASSIPLEDTQYF
DNA: TGTGCCAGCAGTATTCCATTAGAGGATACGCAGTATTTT

J: TRBJ1-2
V: TRBV7-2
size: NA
D: NA
CDR3: CASSRGSVDYGYTF
DNA: TGTGCCAGCAGCCGGGGGAGTGTCGACTATGGCTACACCTTC

J: TRBJ1-1
V: TRBV27
size: NA
D: NA
CDR3: CASSLHPTGLNTEAFF
DNA: TGTGCCAGCAGTCTTCATCCCACAGGGTTGAACACTGAAGCTTTCTTT

J: TRBJ2-7
V: TRBV6-5
size: NA
D: NA
CDR3: CASSPLTGLYEQYF
DNA: TGTGCCAGCAGTCCCTTGACAGGTTTGTACGAGCAGTACTTC

J: TRBJ2-1
V: TRBV5-6
size: NA
D: NA
CDR3: CASSYFDEQFF
DNA: TGTGCCAGCAGTTATTTCGATGAGCAGTTCTTC

J: TRBJ2-2
V: TRBV2
size: NA
D: TRBD2
CDR3: CASVSGGVTGELFF
DNA: TGTGCCAGCGTTAGCGGGGGGGTAACCGGGGAGCTGTTTTTT

J: TRBJ2-7
V: TRBV11-2
size: NA
D: NA
CDR3: CASSGAVLFPSYEQYF
DNA: TGTGCCAGCAGCGGTGCTGTGCTATTCCCTTCTTACGAGCAGTACTTC

J: TRBJ2-5
V: TRBV3-1/TRBV3-2
size: many
D: NA
CDR3: CASSQERKIPTETQYF
DNA: TGTGCCAGCAGCCAAGAGAGGAAGATCCCTACCGAGACCCAGTACTTC

J: TRBJ2-1
V: TRBV28
size: NA
D: TRBD1
CDR3: CASINPDRGVNEQFF
DNA: TGTGCCAGCATTAATCCTGACAGGGGAGTTAATGAGCAGTTCTTC

J: TRBJ1-1
V: TRBV19
size: NA
D: NA
CDR3: CASRAGARTEAFF
DNA: TGTGCCAGTAGGGCGGGGGCAAGAACTGAAGCTTTCTTT

J: TRBJ2-3
V: TRBV14
size: NA
D: NA
CDR3: CASSQVVDTQYF
DNA: TGTGCCAGCAGCCAAGTAGTAGATACGCAGTATTTT

J: TRBJ2-3
V: TRBV28
size: NA
D: TRBD2
CDR3: CASSKAGGPGDTQYF
DNA: TGTGCCAGCAGCAAAGCGGGAGGGCCAGGTGATACGCAGTATTTT

J: TRBJ2-5
V: TRBV20-1
size: NA
D: TRBD2
CDR3: CSASGALAVTKETQYF
DNA: TGCAGTGCTAGTGGGGCGCTAGCGGTAACCAAAGAGACCCAGTACTTC

J: TRBJ2-1
V: TRBV30
size: NA
D: NA
CDR3: CAWSVRRAGRPYNEQFF
DNA: TGTGCCTGGAGTGTACGTCGTGCGGGAAGGCCCTACAATGAGCAGTTCTTC

J: TRBJ1-1
V: TRBV3-1/TRBV3-2
size: few
D: NA
CDR3: CASSQGQLNTEAFF
DNA: TGTGCCAGCAGCCAAGGACAGTTGAACACTGAAGCTTTCTTT

J: TRBJ1-2
V: TRBV28
size: NA
D: NA
CDR3: CASSLAGINYGYTF
DNA: TGTGCCAGCAGTTTGGCGGGGATCAACTATGGCTACACCTTC

J: TRBJ2-2
V: TRBV9
size: NA
D: NA
CDR3: CASSVTQLASGELFF
DNA: TGTGCCAGCAGCGTAACCCAACTAGCTTCCGGGGAGCTGTTTTTT

J: TRBJ2-1
V: TRBV10-3
size: NA
D: TRBD2
CDR3: CAISESSGGAAYNEQFF
DNA: TGTGCCATCAGTGAGTCTAGCGGGGGGGCCGCCTACAATGAGCAGTTCTTC

J: TRBJ2-1
V: TRBV19
size: once
D: NA
CDR3: CASSSLGDYNNEQFF
DNA: TGTGCCAGTAGTTCCTTGGGTGACTACAACAATGAGCAGTTCTTC

J: TRBJ2-2
V: TRBV7-9
size: NA
D: TRBD1
CDR3: CASRNTGEGTGELFF
DNA: TGTGCCAGCAGAAATACAGGGGAAGGCACCGGGGAGCTGTTTTTT

J: TRBJ2-5
V: TRBV24-1
size: NA
D: TRBD2
CDR3: CATSDASGGAYGQETQYF
DNA: TGTGCCACCAGTGATGCTAGCGGGGGGGCCTACGGGCAAGAGACCCAGTACTTC